This paragraph reports one TCR beta chain. The sample belongs to a study of T cell changes during pregnancy in multiple sclerosis. The CDR3 runs to 13 residues. V lost 2 bases and J lost 7, with 9 bases in between. The germline V gene encodes CDR1 KGHSH and CDR2 LQKENI. Sequencing was performed with immunoSEQ multiplex PCR; in TCRdb, only in-frame clones are kept and a portion is missing. The sample lists approximately 80,000 clones, about 94% occurring once. The sequences come from peripheral blood, collected in the second trimester of pregnancy. The receptor was derived from a female donor in good health, enrolled as a control in a pregnancy study. J is TRBJ2-1 and V is TRBV18; no clear D gene. DNA of the CDR3: TGTGCCAGCTCACCAGCGGTGACGAATGAGCAGTTCTTC. Translation: CASSPAVTNEQFF.